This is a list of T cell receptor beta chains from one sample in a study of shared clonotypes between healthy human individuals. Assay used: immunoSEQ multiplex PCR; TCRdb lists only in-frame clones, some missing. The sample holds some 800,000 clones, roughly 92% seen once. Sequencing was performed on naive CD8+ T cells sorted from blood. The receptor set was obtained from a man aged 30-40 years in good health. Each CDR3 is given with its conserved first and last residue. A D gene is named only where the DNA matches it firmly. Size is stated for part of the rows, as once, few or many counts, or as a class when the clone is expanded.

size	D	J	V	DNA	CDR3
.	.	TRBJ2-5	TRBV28	TGTGCCAGCAGTTTCGGGGGGCGCGGGGAGACCCAGTACTTC	CASSFGGRGETQYF
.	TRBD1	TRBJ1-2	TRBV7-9	TGTGCCAGCAGCTTAGTACAGGGGGCGGAGGGCTACACCTTC	CASSLVQGAEGYTF
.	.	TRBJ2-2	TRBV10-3	TGTGCCATCAGTGATCCCCTCGACAGGGAGGACACCGGGGAGCTGTTTTTT	CAISDPLDREDTGELFF
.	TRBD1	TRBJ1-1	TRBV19	TGTGCCAGTAGTATAGTAGGGGGCGGCACTGAAGCTTTCTTT	CASSIVGGGTEAFF
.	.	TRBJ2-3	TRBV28	TGTGCCAGCAGTTCCGTCCTGACTACAGCAGGCATGAGCACAGATACGCAGTATTTT	CASSSVLTTAGMSTDTQYF
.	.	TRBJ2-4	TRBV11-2	TGTGCCAGCAGCTTTAATATGATAGCCAAAAACATTCAGTACTTC	CASSFNMIAKNIQYF
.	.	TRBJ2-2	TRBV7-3	TGTGCCAGCAGCCCTGCCCACAACACCGGGGAGCTGTTTTTT	CASSPAHNTGELFF
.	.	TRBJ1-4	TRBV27	TGTGCCAGCAGTTTATTAGGTGAAAAACTGTTTTTT	CASSLLGEKLFF
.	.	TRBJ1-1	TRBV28	TGTGCCAGCAGTTTTCTCTCCTTGGACCGATTGAACACTGAAGCTTTCTTT	CASSFLSLDRLNTEAFF
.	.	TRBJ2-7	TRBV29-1	TGCAGCGTTGAAGTCGGAGGGGCCTACGAGCAGTACTTC	CSVEVGGAYEQYF
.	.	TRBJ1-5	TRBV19	TGTGCCAGTAGTATAGAGGGGAATCAGCCCCAGCATTTT	CASSIEGNQPQHF
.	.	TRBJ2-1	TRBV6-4	TGTGCCAGCAGTGACGGTTCGCAACCGTACAATGAGCAGTTCTTC	CASSDGSQPYNEQFF
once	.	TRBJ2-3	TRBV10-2	TGCGCCAGCGCGGCGGTGTTTACAGATACGCAGTATTTT	CASAAVFTDTQYF
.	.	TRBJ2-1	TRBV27	TGTGCCAGCAGTTCCCGACCCTATCTAGACAATGAGCAGTTCTTC	CASSSRPYLDNEQFF
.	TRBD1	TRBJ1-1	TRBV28	TGTGCCAGCAGTTCCGGGACAGATCGGTACACTGAAGCTTTCTTT	CASSSGTDRYTEAFF
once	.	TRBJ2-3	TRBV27	TGTGCCAGCAGTTTAGGGACTTTATTCACAGATACGCAGTATTTT	CASSLGTLFTDTQYF
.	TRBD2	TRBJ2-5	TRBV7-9	TGTGCCAGCAGCTTCCCAGCGGGGGCCTCAGAGACCCAGTACTTC	CASSFPAGASETQYF
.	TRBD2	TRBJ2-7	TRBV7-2	TGTGCCAGCAGCTTAGTCAGCGGGAGAGGTGGAGACGAGCAGTACTTC	CASSLVSGRGGDEQYF
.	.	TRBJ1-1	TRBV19	TGTGCCAGTAGTATTTGGCGACAGGCATCCACTGAAGCTTTCTTT	CASSIWRQASTEAFF
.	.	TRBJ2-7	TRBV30	TGTGCCTGGAGTGTAGAGGGGGCGGGGGTAAATTCCTACGAGCAGTACTTC	CAWSVEGAGVNSYEQYF
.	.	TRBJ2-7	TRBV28	TGTGCCAGCAGTTCCCGTGCCGGTCTCACTCAGTCCTACGAGCAGTACTTC	CASSSRAGLTQSYEQYF
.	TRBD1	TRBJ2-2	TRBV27	TGTGCCAGCACGAATTCAGGGGGCCGGACCGGGGAGCTGTTTTTT	CASTNSGGRTGELFF
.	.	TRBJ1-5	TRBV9	TGTGCCAGCAGCCTGGCAGGGAATAGCAATCAGCCCCAGCATTTT	CASSLAGNSNQPQHF
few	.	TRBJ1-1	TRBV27	TGTGCCAGCAAGTCAGGTTGGGCTGAAGCTTTCTTT	CASKSGWAEAFF
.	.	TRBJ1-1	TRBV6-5	TGTGCCAGCAGTTACGGCTACAGAATGAACACTGAAGCTTTCTTT	CASSYGYRMNTEAFF
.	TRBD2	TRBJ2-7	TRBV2	TGTGCCAGCAGTTCGGTCGTGGGGGGGTCAGGGTCCTACGAGCAGTACTTC	CASSSVVGGSGSYEQYF
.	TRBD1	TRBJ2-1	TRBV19	TGTGCCAGTAGTATAGGACAGGGGGACAGGAATGAGCAGTTCTTC	CASSIGQGDRNEQFF
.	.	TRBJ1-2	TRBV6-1	TGTGCCAGCAGTGAATATATGGTGGGGGCGGATGGCTACACCTTC	CASSEYMVGADGYTF
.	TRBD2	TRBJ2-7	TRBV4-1	TGCGCCAGCAGCCACTCGGGACTAGCGGGAGCCGGCGAGCAGTACTTC	CASSHSGLAGAGEQYF
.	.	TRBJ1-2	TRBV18	TGTGCCAGCTCAAACCGGGGTGACTTGGCGAATGGCTACACCTTC	CASSNRGDLANGYTF
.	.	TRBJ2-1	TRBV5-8	TGTGCCAGCAGCTTGTACGGGGGAAGTAACAATGAGCAGTTCTTC	CASSLYGGSNNEQFF
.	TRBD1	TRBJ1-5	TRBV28	TGTGCCAGCAGACCTACAGGGGGCGCGAGCAATCAGCCCCAGCATTTT	CASRPTGGASNQPQHF
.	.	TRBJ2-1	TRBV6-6	TGTGCCAGCAGCCACCTTTTGATCGATCGGGGGAATGAGCAGTTCTTC	CASSHLLIDRGNEQFF
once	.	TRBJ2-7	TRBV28	TGTGCCAGCAGGGGACCCGCCTTTCTATCCTACGAGCAGTACTTC	CASRGPAFLSYEQYF
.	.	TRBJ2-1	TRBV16	TGTGCCAGCAGCCAGTCCCGGCGAGATGAGCAGTTCTTC	CASSQSRRDEQFF
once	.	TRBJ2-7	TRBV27	TGTGCCAGCAGTTTGTTACTATCGAGCTCCTACGAGCAGTACTTC	CASSLLLSSSYEQYF
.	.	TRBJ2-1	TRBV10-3	TGTGCCATCAGTACCCATGGGGGGGGGCCATTCGGTGAGCAGTTCTTC	CAISTHGGGPFGEQFF
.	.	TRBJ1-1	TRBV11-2	TGTGCCAGCAGCCTGTGGTCTGAAGCTTTCTTT	CASSLWSEAFF
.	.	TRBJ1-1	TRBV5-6	TGTGCCAGCAGCTTGCTCACCACTGAAGCTTTCTTT	CASSLLTTEAFF
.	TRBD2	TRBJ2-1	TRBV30	TGTGCCTTGGCCTCGGGACTAGTCTCAGTCAATGAGCAGTTCTTC	CALASGLVSVNEQFF
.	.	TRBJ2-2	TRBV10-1	TGCGCCAGCAGTGACTTGTTGAAAGGGGAGCTGTTTTTT	CASSDLLKGELFF
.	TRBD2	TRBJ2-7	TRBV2	TGTGCCAGCAGTGAATATAGCGGGACTTGGGAGCAGTACTTC	CASSEYSGTWEQYF
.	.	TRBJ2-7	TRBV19	TGTGCCAGTAGTACCCACGGACAATCCTACGAGCAGTACTTC	CASSTHGQSYEQYF
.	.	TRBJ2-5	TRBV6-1	TGTGCCAGCAGTGGAGCCCAGGGGCTTATACAAGAGACCCAGTACTTC	CASSGAQGLIQETQYF
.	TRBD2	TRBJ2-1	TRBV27	TGTGCCAGCAGTTTTCACCTAGCGGGAGATATTTACAATGAGCAGTTCTTC	CASSFHLAGDIYNEQFF
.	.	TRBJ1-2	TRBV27	TGTGCCAGCAGTCCCTTCCCTTTCAACTATGGCTACACCTTC	CASSPFPFNYGYTF
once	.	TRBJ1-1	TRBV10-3	TGTGCCATCAATGAAAAGGGAGATTATCACACTGAAGCTTTCTTT	CAINEKGDYHTEAFF
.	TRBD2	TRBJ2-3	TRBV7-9	TGTGCCAGCAGCCCCGGAGATAGCGGGAGAGCGGCTGGCACAGATACGCAGTATTTT	CASSPGDSGRAAGTDTQYF
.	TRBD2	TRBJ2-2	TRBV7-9	TGTGCCAGCAGCCCGATAGCGGGAGTGGATACCGGGGAGCTGTTTTTT	CASSPIAGVDTGELFF
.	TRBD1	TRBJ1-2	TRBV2	TGTGCCAGCAGTGGAACCCGGGACAGGGTTGATATCGACTATGGCTACACCTTC	CASSGTRDRVDIDYGYTF
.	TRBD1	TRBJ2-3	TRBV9	TGTGCCAGCAGCCCGTGGGACAGGGTAACAGATACGCAGTATTTT	CASSPWDRVTDTQYF
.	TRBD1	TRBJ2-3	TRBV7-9	TGTGCCAGCAGCTCAACAGGGGGCTGGGCAGATACGCAGTATTTT	CASSSTGGWADTQYF
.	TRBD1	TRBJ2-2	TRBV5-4	TGTGCCAGGGGCTCCGGGACAGGGGAGCCGACGGGCACCGGGGAGCTGTTTTTT	CARGSGTGEPTGTGELFF